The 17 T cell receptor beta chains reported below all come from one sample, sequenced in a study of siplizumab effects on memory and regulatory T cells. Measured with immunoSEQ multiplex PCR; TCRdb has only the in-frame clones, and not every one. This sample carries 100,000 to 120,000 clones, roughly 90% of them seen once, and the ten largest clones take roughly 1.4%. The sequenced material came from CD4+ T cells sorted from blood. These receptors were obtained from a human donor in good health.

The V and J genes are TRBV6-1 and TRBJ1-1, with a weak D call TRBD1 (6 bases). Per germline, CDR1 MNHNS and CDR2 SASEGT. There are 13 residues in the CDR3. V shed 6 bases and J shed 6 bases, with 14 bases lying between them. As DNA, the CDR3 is TGTGCCAGCAGCCCTAGGGGGGGTCCTGAAGCTTTCTTT. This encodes CASSPRGGPEAFF.

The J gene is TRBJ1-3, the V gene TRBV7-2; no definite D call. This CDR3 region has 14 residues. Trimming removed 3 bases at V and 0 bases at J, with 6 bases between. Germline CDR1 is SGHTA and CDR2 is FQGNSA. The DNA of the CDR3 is TGTGCCAGCAGCTTGACGGCCTCTGGAAACACCATATATTTT. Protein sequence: CASSLTASGNTIYF.

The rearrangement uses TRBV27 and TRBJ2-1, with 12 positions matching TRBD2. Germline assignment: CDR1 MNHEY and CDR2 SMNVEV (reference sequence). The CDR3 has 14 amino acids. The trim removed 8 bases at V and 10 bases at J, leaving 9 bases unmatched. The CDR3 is CASGLAGSPKEQFF. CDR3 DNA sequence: TGTGCCAGCGGACTAGCGGGGTCCCCGAAGGAGCAGTTCTTC.

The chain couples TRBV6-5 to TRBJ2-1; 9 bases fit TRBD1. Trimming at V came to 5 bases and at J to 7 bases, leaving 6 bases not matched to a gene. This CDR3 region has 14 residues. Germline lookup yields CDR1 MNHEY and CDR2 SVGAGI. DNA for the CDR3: TGTGCCAGCAGTCGGGGGGACAGGGAAAATGAGCAGTTCTTC. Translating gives CASSRGDRENEQFF.

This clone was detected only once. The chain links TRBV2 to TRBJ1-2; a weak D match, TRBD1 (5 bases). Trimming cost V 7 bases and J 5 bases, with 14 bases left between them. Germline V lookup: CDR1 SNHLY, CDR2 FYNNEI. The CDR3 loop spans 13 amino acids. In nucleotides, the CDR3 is TGTGCCAGCAATTATGGCGGGGCTTATGGCTACACCTTC. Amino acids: CASNYGGAYGYTF.

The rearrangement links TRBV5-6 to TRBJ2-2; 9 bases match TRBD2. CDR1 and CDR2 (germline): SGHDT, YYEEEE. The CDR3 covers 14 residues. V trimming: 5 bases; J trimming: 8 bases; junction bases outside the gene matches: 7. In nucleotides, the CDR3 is TGTGCCAGCAGAACGGGACTAGCAACGGGGGAGCTGTTTTTT. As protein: CASRTGLATGELFF. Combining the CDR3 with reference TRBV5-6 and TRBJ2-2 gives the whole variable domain DAGVTQSPTHLIKTRGQQVTLRCSPKSGHDTVSWYQQALGQGPQFIFQYYEEEERQRGNFPDRFSGHQFPNYSSELNVNALLLGDSALYLCASRTGLATGELFFGEGSRLTVL.

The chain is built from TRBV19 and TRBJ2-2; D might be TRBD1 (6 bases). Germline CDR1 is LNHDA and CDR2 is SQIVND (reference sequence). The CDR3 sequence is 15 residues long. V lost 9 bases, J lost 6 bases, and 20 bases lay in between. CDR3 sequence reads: CASYIGKNRAGELFF. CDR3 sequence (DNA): TGTGCCAGCTATATAGGGAAAAACAGGGCCGGGGAGCTGTTTTTT. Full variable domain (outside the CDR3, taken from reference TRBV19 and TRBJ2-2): DGGITQSPKYLFRKEGQNVTLSCEQNLNHDAMYWYRQDPGQGLRLIYYSQIVNDFQKGDIAEGYSVSREKKESFPLTVTSAQKNPTAFYLCASYIGKNRAGELFFGEGSRLTVL.

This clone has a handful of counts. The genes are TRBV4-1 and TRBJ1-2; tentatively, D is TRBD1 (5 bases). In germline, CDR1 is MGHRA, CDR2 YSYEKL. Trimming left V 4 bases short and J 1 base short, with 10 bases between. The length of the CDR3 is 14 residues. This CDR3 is CASSRAGSNYGYTF. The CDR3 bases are TGCGCCAGCAGCCGGGCAGGGAGTAACTATGGCTACACCTTC.

CDR3 DNA: TGCAGTGCTAGAATGGACCACGAGCAGTACTTC. This gives the protein CSARMDHEQYF. The chain uses TRBV20-1 and TRBJ2-7, with no clear D. CDR3 length equals 11 residues. V was clipped by 2 bases and J by 5 bases, with 7 bases between them. Per germline, CDR1 DFQATT and CDR2 SNEGSKA (reference sequence).

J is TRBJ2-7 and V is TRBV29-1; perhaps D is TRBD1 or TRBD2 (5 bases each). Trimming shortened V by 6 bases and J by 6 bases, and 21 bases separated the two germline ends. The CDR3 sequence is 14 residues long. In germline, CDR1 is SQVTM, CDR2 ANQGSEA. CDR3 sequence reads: CSVKMAGTPPEQYF. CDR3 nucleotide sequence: TGCAGCGTCAAGATGGCCGGGACCCCACCCGAGCAGTACTTC.

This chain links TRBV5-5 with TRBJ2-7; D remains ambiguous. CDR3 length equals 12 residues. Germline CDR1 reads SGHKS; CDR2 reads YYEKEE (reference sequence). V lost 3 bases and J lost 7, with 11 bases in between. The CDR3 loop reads CASSSIHFEQYF. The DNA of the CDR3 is TGTGCCAGCAGCTCAATTCACTTTGAGCAGTACTTC.

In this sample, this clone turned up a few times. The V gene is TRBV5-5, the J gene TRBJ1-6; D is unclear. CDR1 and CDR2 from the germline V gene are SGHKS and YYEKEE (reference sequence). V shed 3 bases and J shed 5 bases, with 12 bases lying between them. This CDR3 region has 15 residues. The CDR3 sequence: CASSSWVPDNSPLHF. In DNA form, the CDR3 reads TGTGCCAGCAGCTCCTGGGTCCCCGATAATTCACCCCTCCACTTT.

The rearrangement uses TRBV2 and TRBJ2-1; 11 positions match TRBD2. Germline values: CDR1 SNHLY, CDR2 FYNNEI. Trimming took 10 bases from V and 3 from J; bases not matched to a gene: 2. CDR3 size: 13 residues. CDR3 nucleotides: TGTGCCACGGGGACTAGCGGCTACAATGAGCAGTTCTTC. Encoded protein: CATGTSGYNEQFF.

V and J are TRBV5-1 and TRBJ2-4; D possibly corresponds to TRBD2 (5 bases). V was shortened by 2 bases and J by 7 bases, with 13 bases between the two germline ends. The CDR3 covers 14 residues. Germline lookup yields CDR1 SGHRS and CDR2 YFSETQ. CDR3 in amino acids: CASSFGELGNIQYF. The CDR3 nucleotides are TGCGCCAGCAGCTTTGGGGAGCTGGGGAACATTCAGTACTTC.

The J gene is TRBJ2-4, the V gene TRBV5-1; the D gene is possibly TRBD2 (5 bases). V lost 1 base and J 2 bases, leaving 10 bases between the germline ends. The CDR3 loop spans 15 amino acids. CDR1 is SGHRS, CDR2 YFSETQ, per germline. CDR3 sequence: CASSLFDGTKNIQYF. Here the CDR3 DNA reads TGCGCCAGCAGCTTGTTTGACGGGACCAAAAACATTCAGTACTTC. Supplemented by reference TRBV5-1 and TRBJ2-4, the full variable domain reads KAGVTQTPRYLIKTRGQQVTLSCSPISGHRSVSWYQQTPGQGLQFLFEYFSETQRNKGNFPGRFSGRQFSNSRSEMNVSTLELGDSALYLCASSLFDGTKNIQYFGAGTRLSVL.

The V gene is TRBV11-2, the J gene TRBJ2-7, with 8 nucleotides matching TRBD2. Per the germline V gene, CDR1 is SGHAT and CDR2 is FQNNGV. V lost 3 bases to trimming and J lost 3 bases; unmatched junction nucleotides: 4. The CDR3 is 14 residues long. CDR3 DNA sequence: TGTGCCAGCAGCTTGGCTAGCGGGTACTACGAGCAGTACTTC. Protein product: CASSLASGYYEQYF.

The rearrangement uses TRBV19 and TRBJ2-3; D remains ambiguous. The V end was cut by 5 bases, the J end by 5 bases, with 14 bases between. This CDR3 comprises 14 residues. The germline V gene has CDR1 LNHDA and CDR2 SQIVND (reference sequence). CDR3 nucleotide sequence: TGTGCCAGTAGTCGAGTGATAGGTATAGATACGCAGTATTTT. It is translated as CASSRVIGIDTQYF.